The source of this T cell receptor beta chain is a study of T cell clusters in autoimmune cytopenias. TRB rearrangements were amplified by touch-down multiplex PCR with mixed TRB-A/B primers. One entry per CDR3 protein, without DNA, is what TCRdb gives after re-calling the multiplex PCR reads. This sample lists over 5,500 distinct CDR3 sequences; its ten largest clones have around 5.4%. TRB amplification used approximately 250 ng of peripheral blood genomic DNA. The germline gives CDR1 ENHRY, CDR2 SYGVKD. The CDR3 runs to 15 residues. This same sample was also part of a study on T cell repertoires in aging, cancer and after chemotherapy. That paper states: Compared with age-matched healthy donors, untreated hematological or solid cancer patients showed higher blood TCR clonality. In cancer patients, declining TCR diversity with age involved lost richness and lost evenness. Median generation probability rose over the chemotherapy interval in each cancer cohort, suggesting rebound thymic output.

The chain has TRBV10-3 and TRBJ2-1; TCRdb picks TRBD1, but there is no DNA to check that call. This clonotype was obtained from a human donor in good health. The specimen sequenced was peripheral blood. CDR3: CAISDPGRGHNEQFF.